This T cell receptor beta chain was sequenced during a study of blood T cell repertoires in COVID-19. Overall study context: Samples of COVID-19 (acute and convalescent) were obtained from the United States, Italy and Spain.

TCRdb's table, derived via immunoSEQ multiplex PCR, lists solely in-frame clones and lacks some. The sample has around 180,000 clones; roughly 80% are singletons. Source material: peripheral blood. The origin of this receptor is a human donor in a cohort sampled during active COVID-19.

The CDR3 DNA reads as TGTGCCAGCAGCTCTCCGACTACGCCGTGGGGAGAGACCCAGTACTTC. It encodes CASSSPTTPWGETQYF. This sequence joins TRBV5-4 and TRBJ2-5, with D perhaps matching TRBD2 (5 bases). Trimming stripped 3 bases from V and 4 bases from J, with 19 bases between. The germline gives CDR1 SGHNT, CDR2 YYREEE (reference sequence). The CDR3 runs 16 residues.